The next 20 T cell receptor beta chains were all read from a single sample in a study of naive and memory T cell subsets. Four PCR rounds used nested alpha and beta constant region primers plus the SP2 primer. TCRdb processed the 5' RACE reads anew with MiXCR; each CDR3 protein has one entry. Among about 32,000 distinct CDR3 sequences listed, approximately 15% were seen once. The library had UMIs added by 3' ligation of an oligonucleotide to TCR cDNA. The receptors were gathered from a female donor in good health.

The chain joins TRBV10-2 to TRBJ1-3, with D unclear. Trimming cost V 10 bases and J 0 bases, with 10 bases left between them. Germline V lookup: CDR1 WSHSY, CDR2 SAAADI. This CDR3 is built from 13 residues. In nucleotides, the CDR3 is TGCGCCACCCGTCCCAGCTCTGGAAACACCATATATTTT. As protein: CATRPSSGNTIYF.

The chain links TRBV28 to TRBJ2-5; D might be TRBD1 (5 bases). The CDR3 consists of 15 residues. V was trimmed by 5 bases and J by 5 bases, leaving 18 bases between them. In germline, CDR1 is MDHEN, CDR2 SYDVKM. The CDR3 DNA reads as TGTGCCAGCAGTCCCCCCCAGGGATTCGGGGAGACCCAGTACTTC. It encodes CASSPPQGFGETQYF.

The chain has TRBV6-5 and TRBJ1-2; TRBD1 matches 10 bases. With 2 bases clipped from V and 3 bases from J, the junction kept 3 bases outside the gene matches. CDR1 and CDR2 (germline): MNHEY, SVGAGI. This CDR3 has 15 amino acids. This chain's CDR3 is CASSYRDRGDYGYTF. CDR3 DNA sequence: TGTGCCAGCAGTTACCGGGACAGGGGTGACTATGGCTACACCTTC.

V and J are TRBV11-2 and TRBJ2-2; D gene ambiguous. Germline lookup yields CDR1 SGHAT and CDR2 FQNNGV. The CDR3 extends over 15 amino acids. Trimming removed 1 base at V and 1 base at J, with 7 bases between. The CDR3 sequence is CASSLATRNTGELFF. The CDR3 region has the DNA TGTGCCAGCAGCTTAGCTACGCGGAACACCGGGGAGCTGTTTTTT.

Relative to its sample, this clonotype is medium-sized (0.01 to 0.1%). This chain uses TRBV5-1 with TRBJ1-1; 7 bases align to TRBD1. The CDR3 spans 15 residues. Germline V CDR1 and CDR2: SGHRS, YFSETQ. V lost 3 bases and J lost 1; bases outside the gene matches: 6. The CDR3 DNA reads TGCGCCAGCAGCTGGGGAACAGGGGCGAACACTGAAGCTTTCTTT. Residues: CASSWGTGANTEAFF.

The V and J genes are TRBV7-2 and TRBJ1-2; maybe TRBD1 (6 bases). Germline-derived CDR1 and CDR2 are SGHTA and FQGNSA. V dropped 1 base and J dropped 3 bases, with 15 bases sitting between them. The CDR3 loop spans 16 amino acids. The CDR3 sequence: CASSLGGAQGDYGYTF. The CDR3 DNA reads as TGTGCCAGCAGCTTAGGCGGGGCACAGGGAGACTATGGCTACACCTTC.

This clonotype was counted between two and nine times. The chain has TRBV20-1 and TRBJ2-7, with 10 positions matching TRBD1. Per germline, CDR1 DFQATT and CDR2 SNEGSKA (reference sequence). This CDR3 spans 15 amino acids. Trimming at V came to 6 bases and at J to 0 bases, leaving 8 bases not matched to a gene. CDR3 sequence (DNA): TGCAGTGCAAAACCCCGGGACAGGGGCTCCTACGAGCAGTACTTC. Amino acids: CSAKPRDRGSYEQYF.

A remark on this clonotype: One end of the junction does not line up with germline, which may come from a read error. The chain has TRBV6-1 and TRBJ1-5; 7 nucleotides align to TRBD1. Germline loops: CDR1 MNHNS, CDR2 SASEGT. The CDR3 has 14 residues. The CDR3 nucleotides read TGTGCTAGCAGTGGGGGACAGATCAATCAGCCCCAGCATTTT. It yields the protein CASSGGQINQPQHF.

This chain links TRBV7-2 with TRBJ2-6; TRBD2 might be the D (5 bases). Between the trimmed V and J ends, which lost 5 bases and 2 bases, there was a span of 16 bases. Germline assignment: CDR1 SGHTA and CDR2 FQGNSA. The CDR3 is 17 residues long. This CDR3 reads CASSPWHGVTGANVLTF. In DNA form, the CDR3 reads TGTGCCAGCAGCCCTTGGCACGGGGTGACTGGGGCCAACGTCCTGACTTTC. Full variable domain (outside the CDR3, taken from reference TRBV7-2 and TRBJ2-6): GAGVSQSPSNKVTEKGKDVELRCDPISGHTALYWYRQSLGQGLEFLIYFQGNSAPDKSGLPSDRFSAERTGGSVSTLTIQRTQQEDSAVYLCASSPWHGVTGANVLTFGAGSRLTVL.

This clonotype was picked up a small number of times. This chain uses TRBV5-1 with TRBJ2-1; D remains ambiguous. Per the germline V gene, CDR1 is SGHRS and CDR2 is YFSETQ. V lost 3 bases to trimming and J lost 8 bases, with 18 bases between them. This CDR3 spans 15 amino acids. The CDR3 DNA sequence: TGCGCCAGCAGCTCCGGGCCCCCCGCTGGGGATGAGCAGTTCTTC. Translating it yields CASSSGPPAGDEQFF.

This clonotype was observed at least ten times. This CDR3 reads CSGWGGLQTEAFF. DNA of the CDR3: TGCAGCGGATGGGGGGGGCTACAGACTGAAGCTTTCTTT. The chain has TRBV29-1 and TRBJ1-1, with TRBD1 as a possible D gene (6 bases). The CDR3 runs to 13 residues. Trimming left V 7 bases short and J 5 bases short, with 17 bases between. Per germline, CDR1 SQVTM and CDR2 ANQGSEA.

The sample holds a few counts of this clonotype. The CDR3 nucleotides are TGTGCCAGCATCGAGACAGGATCCACAGATACGCAGTATTTT. Translation gives CASIETGSTDTQYF. The chain carries TRBV7-9 and TRBJ2-3; D perhaps matches TRBD1 (6 bases). This CDR3 contains 14 residues. The germline V gene encodes CDR1 SEHNR and CDR2 FQNEAQ (reference sequence). Trimming left V 7 bases short and J 2 bases short, with 13 bases between.

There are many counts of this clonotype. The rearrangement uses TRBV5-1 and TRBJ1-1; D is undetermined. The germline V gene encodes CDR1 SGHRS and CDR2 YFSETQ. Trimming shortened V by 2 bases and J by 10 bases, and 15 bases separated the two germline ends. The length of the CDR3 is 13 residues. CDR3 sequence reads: CASSLGLGSTAFF. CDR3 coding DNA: TGCGCCAGCAGCTTAGGTTTGGGGTCTACAGCTTTCTTT.

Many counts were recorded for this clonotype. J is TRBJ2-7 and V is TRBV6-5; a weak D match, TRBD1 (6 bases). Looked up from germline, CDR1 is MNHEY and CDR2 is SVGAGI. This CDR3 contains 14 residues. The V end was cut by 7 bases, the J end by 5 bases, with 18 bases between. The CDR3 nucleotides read TGTGCCAGCAACCCACAGGGAAGGAGCGACGAGCAGTACTTC. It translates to CASNPQGRSDEQYF.

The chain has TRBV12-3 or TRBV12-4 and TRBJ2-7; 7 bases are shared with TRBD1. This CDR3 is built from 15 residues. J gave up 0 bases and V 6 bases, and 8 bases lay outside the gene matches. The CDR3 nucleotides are TGTGCCAGCAGGACGACAGGGAGAAACTCCTACGAGCAGTACTTC. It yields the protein CASRTTGRNSYEQYF.

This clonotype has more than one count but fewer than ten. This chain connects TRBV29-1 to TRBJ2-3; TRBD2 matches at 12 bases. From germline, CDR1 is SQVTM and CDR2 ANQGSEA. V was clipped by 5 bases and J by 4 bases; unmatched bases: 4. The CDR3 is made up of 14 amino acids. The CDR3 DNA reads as TGCAGCGTTCCTCTAGCGGGGGGGGCAGATACGCAGTATTTT. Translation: CSVPLAGGADTQYF.

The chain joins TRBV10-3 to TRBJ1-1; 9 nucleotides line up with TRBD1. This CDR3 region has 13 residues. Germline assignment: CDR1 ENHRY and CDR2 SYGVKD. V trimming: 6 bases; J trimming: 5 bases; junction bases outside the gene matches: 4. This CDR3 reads CAIRDGQGTEAFF. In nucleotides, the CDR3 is TGTGCCATCAGAGACGGACAGGGGACTGAAGCTTTCTTT.

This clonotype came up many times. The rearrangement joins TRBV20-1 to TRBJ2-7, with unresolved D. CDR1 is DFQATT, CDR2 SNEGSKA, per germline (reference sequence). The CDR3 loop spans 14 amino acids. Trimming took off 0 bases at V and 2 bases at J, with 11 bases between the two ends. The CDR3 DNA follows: TGCAGTGCTAGAGATTCCGGACGGACCTACGAGCAGTACTTC. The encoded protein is CSARDSGRTYEQYF.

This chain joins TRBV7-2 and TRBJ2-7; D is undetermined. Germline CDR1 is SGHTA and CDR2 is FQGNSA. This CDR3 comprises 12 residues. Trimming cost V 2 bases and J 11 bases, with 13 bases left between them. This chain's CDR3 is CASSLLVEQKYF. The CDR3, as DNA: TGTGCCAGCAGCTTACTCGTCGAACAAAAGTACTTC.

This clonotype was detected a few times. The CDR3 here is CASSVRSGGPPYEQYF. The CDR3 DNA reads TGTGCCAGCAGCGTACGTAGCGGGGGGCCCCCCTACGAGCAGTACTTC. V and J are TRBV9 and TRBJ2-7; 10 nucleotides line up with TRBD2. From germline, CDR1 is SGDLS and CDR2 YYNGEE. V was pared by 1 base and J by 2 bases, with 6 bases of the junction left unmatched. The CDR3 loop spans 16 amino acids.